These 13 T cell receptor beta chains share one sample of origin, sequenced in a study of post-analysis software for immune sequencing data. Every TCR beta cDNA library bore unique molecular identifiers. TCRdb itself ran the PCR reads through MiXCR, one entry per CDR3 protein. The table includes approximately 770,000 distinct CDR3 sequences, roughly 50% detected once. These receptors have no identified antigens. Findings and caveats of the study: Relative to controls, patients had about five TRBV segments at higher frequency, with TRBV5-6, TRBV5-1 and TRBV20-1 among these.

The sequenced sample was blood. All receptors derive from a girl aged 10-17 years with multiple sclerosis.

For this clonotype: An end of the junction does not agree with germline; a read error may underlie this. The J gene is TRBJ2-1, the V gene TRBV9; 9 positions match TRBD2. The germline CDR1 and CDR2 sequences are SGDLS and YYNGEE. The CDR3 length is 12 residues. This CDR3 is CTSSVSGSEQFF. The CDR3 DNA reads TGTACCAGCAGCGTTAGCGGGAGTGAGCAGTTCTTC. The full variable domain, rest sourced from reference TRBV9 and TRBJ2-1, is DSGVTQTPKHLITATGQRVTLRCSPRSGDLSVYWYQQSLDQGLQFLIQYYNGEERAKGNILERFSAQQFPDLHSELNLSSLELGDSALYFCTSSVSGSEQFFGPGTRLTVL.

CDR3 protein: CASGLVRRGESDEQFF. The CDR3 nucleotides are TGTGCTAGTGGTTTGGTACGGCGGGGGGAGAGCGATGAGCAGTTCTTC. The gene calls are TRBV12-5 and TRBJ2-1, with TRBD2 identical over 8 bases. The CDR3 is made up of 16 amino acids. V dropped 0 bases and J dropped 8; count of bases not matched to a gene: 9. CDR1 is LGHNT, CDR2 FRNRAP, per germline.

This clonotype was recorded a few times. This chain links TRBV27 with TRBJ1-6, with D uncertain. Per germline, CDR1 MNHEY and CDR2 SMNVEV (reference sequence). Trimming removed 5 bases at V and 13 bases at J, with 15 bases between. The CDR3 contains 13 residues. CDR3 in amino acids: CASSPRLARPLHF. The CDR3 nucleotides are TGTGCCAGCAGTCCACGATTGGCACGGCCCCTCCACTTT.

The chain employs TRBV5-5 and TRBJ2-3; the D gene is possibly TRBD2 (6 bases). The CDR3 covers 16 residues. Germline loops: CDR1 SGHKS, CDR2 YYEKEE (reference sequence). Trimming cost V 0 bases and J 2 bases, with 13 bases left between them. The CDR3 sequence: CASSLGVGGTTDTQYF. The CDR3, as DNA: TGTGCCAGCAGCTTGGGGGTAGGAGGGACCACAGATACGCAGTATTTT.

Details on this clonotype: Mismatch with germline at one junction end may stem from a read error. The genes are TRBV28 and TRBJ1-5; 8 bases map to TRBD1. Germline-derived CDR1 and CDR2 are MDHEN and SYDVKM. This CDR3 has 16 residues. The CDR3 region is CASSLAQGASNQLQHF. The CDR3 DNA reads TGTGCCAGCAGTTTGGCGCAGGGGGCGAGCAATCAGCTCCAGCATTTT.

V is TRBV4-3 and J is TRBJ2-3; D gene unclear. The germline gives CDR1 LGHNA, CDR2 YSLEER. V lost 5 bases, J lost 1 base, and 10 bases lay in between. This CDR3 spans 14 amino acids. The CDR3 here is CASSTQARTDTQYF. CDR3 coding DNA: TGCGCCAGCAGCACCCAGGCCCGCACAGATACGCAGTATTTT.

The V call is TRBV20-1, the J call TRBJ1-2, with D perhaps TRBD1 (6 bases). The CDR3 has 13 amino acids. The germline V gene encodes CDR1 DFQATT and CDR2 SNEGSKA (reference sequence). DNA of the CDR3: TGCAGCGTCAGGGAGGGGGGTCACTATGGCTACACCTTC. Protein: CSVREGGHYGYTF.

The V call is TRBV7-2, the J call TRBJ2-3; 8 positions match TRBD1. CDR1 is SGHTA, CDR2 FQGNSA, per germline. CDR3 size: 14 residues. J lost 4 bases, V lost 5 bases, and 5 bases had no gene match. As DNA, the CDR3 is TGTGCCAGCAGCGCGGGACAGGTCCCAGATACGCAGTATTTT. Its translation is CASSAGQVPDTQYF.

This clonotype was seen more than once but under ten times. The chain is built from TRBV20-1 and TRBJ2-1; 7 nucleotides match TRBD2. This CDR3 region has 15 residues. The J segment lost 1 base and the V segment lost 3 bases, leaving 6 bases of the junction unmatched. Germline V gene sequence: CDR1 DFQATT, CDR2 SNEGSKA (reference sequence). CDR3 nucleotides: TGCAGTGCTAGCAGCACTAGCGTATCCTACAATGAGCAGTTCTTC. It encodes CSASSTSVSYNEQFF.

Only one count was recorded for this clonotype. In nucleotides, the CDR3 is TGTGCCAGCAGTTTAGGGGGCCCTAGGGAGCAGTACTTC. This translates into CASSLGGPREQYF. This rearrangement joins TRBV27 to TRBJ2-5, with D possibly TRBD1 on 6 matching bases. Per germline, CDR1 MNHEY and CDR2 SMNVEV (reference sequence). This CDR3 contains 13 residues. The V gene lost 2 bases and the J gene lost 11 bases, with 15 bases spanning the gap.

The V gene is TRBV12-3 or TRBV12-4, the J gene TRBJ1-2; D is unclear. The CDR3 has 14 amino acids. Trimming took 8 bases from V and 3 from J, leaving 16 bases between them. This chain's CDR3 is CASAQDPSDYGYTF. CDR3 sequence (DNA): TGTGCCAGCGCCCAGGATCCCAGCGACTATGGCTACACCTTC.

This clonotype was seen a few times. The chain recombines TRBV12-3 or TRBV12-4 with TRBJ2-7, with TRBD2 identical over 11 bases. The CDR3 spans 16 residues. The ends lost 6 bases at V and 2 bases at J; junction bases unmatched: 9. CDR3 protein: CASSKTTSGITYEQYF. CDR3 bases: TGTGCCAGCAGCAAGACGACTAGCGGGATCACCTACGAGCAGTACTTC.

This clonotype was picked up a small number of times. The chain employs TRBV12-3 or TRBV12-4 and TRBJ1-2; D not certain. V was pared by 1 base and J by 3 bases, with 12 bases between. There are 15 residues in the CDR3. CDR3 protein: CASSLGAGSHYGYTF. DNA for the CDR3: TGTGCCAGCAGTTTAGGCGCCGGTTCGCACTATGGCTACACCTTC.